Below are 25 T cell receptor beta chains sequenced from a single sample in a study of T cells and copy number aberrations in small-cell lung cancer. Sequenced by immunoSEQ multiplex PCR; TCRdb stores in-frame clones only, minus some. The sample carries 6,000 or so clones, around 77% recorded once. The sample comprised tumor tissue. The receptors stem from a man between 45 and 60 years old with small cell lung cancer.

The V call is TRBV4-1, the J call TRBJ1-5; perhaps TRBD1 as D (6 bases). CDR3 length equals 15 residues. The V end lost 1 base, the J end lost 9 bases, and 16 bases lay between the germline ends. Germline V gene data show CDR1 as MGHRA and CDR2 as YSYEKL. CDR3 in amino acids: CASSQAQGPEWPQHF. The CDR3 DNA is TGCGCCAGCAGCCAAGCCCAGGGGCCTGAATGGCCCCAGCATTTT.

The chain has TRBV18 and TRBJ2-5, with D possibly TRBD1 on 6 matching bases. V lost 2 bases and J 1 base, leaving 11 bases between the germline ends. CDR3 length equals 15 residues. Looked up from germline, CDR1 is KGHSH and CDR2 is LQKENI. CDR3 region: CASSPGQPAQETQYF. In nucleotides, the CDR3 is TGTGCCAGCTCACCAGGACAGCCAGCCCAAGAGACCCAGTACTTC. Together with reference TRBV18 and TRBJ2-5, the CDR3 gives the full variable domain: NAGVMQNPRHLVRRRGQEARLRCSPMKGHSHVYWYRQLPEEGLKFMVYLQKENIIDESGMPKERFSAEFPKEGPSILRIQQVVRGDSAAYFCASSPGQPAQETQYFGPGTRLLVL.

This chain joins TRBV30 and TRBJ2-2; the match to TRBD1 covers 9 bases. This CDR3 contains 15 residues. CDR1 and CDR2 from the germline V gene are GTSNPN and SVGIG (reference sequence). Trimming at V came to 8 bases and at J to 4 bases, leaving 11 bases not matched to a gene. In DNA, the CDR3 is TGTGCCGGGAAACGCGGACAGGGGCTCACCGGGGAGCTGTTTTTT. Amino acid sequence: CAGKRGQGLTGELFF.

The chain recombines TRBV5-4 with TRBJ2-7; D is unclear. The V gene lost 3 bases and the J gene lost 2 bases, with 0 bases spanning the gap. CDR3 length: 10 amino acids. Germline values: CDR1 SGHNT, CDR2 YYREEE (reference sequence). The CDR3 sequence is CASSSYEQYF. CDR3 DNA: TGTGCCAGCAGCTCCTACGAGCAGTACTTC.

The chain has TRBV28 and TRBJ1-5; the D is unclear. The CDR3 totals 13 residues. Germline V gene sequence: CDR1 MDHEN, CDR2 SYDVKM. Trimming pared 8 bases from V and 0 bases from J, leaving 8 bases between. This chain's CDR3 is CASFSYSNQPQHF. CDR3 DNA: TGTGCCAGCTTTTCTTATAGCAATCAGCCCCAGCATTTT. Full variable domain (rest looked up from reference TRBV28 and TRBJ1-5): DVKVTQSSRYLVKRTGEKVFLECVQDMDHENMFWYRQDPGLGLRLIYFSYDVKMKEKGDIPEGYSVSREKKERFSLILESASTNQTSMYLCASFSYSNQPQHFGDGTRLSIL.

The V call is TRBV7-9, the J call TRBJ2-3; D is perhaps TRBD1 (6 bases). The V gene lost 5 bases and the J gene lost 4 bases, with 7 bases spanning the gap. Germline V gene sequence: CDR1 SEHNR, CDR2 FQNEAQ (reference sequence). The CDR3 sequence is 12 residues long. This CDR3 reads CASSPGADTQYF. The CDR3 nucleotides read TGTGCCAGCAGCCCAGGGGCAGATACGCAGTATTTT.

The chain carries TRBV5-1 and TRBJ2-3, with D unclear. CDR1 is SGHRS, CDR2 YFSETQ, per germline. The length of the CDR3 is 16 residues. Between the trimmed V and J ends, which lost 2 bases and 2 bases, there was a span of 15 bases. CDR3 residues: CASSFLQLEVTDTQYF. The CDR3 DNA reads TGCGCCAGCAGCTTCCTCCAGCTGGAAGTCACAGATACGCAGTATTTT.

The chain carries TRBV19 and TRBJ2-3, with TRBD2 matching 7 bases. CDR3 length: 13 amino acids. V lost 9 bases, J lost 2 bases, and 5 bases stayed unmatched. The germline CDR1 and CDR2 sequences are LNHDA and SQIVND (reference sequence). CDR3 coding DNA: TGTGCCAGCCGGGACTATCTCACAGATACGCAGTATTTT. This sequence encodes CASRDYLTDTQYF.

This chain's CDR3 is CASRGRDTEAFF. In nucleotides, the CDR3 is TGTGCCAGCAGGGGTCGGGACACTGAAGCTTTCTTT. This rearrangement joins TRBV9 to TRBJ1-1, with unresolved D. Trimming took off 5 bases at V and 3 bases at J, with 8 bases between the two ends. The CDR3 loop spans 12 amino acids. Germline values: CDR1 SGDLS, CDR2 YYNGEE.

This clone was seen more than once but under ten times. This chain connects TRBV7-9 to TRBJ2-7; no definite D call. The germline gives CDR1 SEHNR, CDR2 FQNEAQ (reference sequence). V gave up 5 bases and J gave up 1 base, with 3 bases separating them. CDR3 length: 11 residues. CDR3 sequence: CASSHSYEQYF. Written as DNA, the CDR3 is TGTGCCAGCAGCCATTCCTACGAGCAGTACTTC.

The chain has TRBV29-1 and TRBJ1-1; D is uncertain. This CDR3 region has 14 residues. V was trimmed by 6 bases and J by 3 bases, leaving 17 bases between them. Per the germline V gene, CDR1 is SQVTM and CDR2 is ANQGSEA. CDR3 nucleotide sequence: TGCAGCGTCCCAAAGAAGGACGGATACACTGAAGCTTTCTTT. This codes for CSVPKKDGYTEAFF.

There are a few counts of this clone. The rearrangement joins TRBV30 to TRBJ2-7; D not resolved. Germline loops: CDR1 GTSNPN, CDR2 SVGIG (reference sequence). The CDR3 runs to 13 residues. Trimming removed 0 bases at V and 2 bases at J, with 8 bases between. CDR3 in DNA: TGTGCCTGGAGTGTAACCAGAGCCTACGAGCAGTACTTC. It specifies CAWSVTRAYEQYF.

The genes are TRBV6-5 and TRBJ1-3; no clear D gene. Germline V gene lookup returns CDR1 MNHEY and CDR2 SVGAGI. V lost 7 bases, J lost 1 base, and 11 bases lay in between. This CDR3 has 14 amino acids. As DNA, the CDR3 is TGTGCCAGCACCGCGCAGTCTTCTGGAAACACCATATATTTT. Translated, it gives CASTAQSSGNTIYF.

The gene calls are TRBV6-5 and TRBJ2-2; D is perhaps TRBD2 (5 bases). Germline lookup yields CDR1 MNHEY and CDR2 SVGAGI. This CDR3 has 13 residues. V lost 4 bases to trimming and J lost 3 bases, with 6 bases between them. The CDR3 nucleotides are TGTGCCAGCAGTTGGCGGGACACCGGGGAGCTGTTTTTT. Translation gives CASSWRDTGELFF.

Comments on this clone: The junction does not match germline at one end; this may be a read error. The same CDR3 is also encoded by other DNA sequences in this sample. The chain joins TRBV28 to TRBJ1-2; D gene uncertain. The CDR3 is 15 residues long. Germline lookup yields CDR1 MDHEN and CDR2 SYDVKM. The CDR3 DNA follows: TGTGCCAGCAGTTTATTTGAGACAAAGAGTTCTGGCTACACCTTT. This translates into CASSLFETKSSGYTF.

This clone showed up just once. J is TRBJ2-3 and V is TRBV25-1; 10 bases align to TRBD2. CDR3 length equals 17 residues. Germline assignment: CDR1 MGHDK and CDR2 SYGVNS. Trimming took 1 base from V and 5 from J; bases not matched to a gene: 9. The CDR3 loop reads CASSEWELAGVVDTQYF. The CDR3 DNA reads TGTGCCAGCAGTGAATGGGAGCTAGCGGGAGTCGTAGATACGCAGTATTTT.

This sequence joins TRBV11-1 and TRBJ2-3, with D maybe TRBD1 (5 bases). The germline V gene encodes CDR1 SGHAT and CDR2 FQDESV (reference sequence). This CDR3 spans 15 amino acids. Trimming took 4 bases from V and 0 from J, leaving 11 bases between them. This CDR3 reads CASSSTEFSTDTQYF. Written as DNA, the CDR3 is TGTGCCAGCAGCTCGACAGAATTTAGCACAGATACGCAGTATTTT. Complete variable domain (other parts from reference TRBV11-1 and TRBJ2-3): EAEVAQSPRYKITEKSQAVAFWCDPISGHATLYWYRQILGQGPELLVQFQDESVVDDSQLPKDRFSAERLKGVDSTLKIQPAELGDSAMYLCASSSTEFSTDTQYFGPGTRLTVL.

Here the CDR3 reads CASSPASYEQYF. The CDR3 DNA reads TGTGCCAGCAGTCCAGCTTCTTACGAGCAGTACTTC. The chain couples TRBV7-2 to TRBJ2-7; D remains ambiguous. Per germline, CDR1 SGHTA and CDR2 FQGNSA. CDR3 length: 12 residues. The germline V and J ends were trimmed by 6 bases and 4 bases, with 10 bases remaining between them.

The gene calls are TRBV29-1 and TRBJ2-2; D may correspond to TRBD1 or TRBD2 (5 bases each). This CDR3 contains 13 residues. Trimming removed 3 bases at V and 5 bases at J, with 10 bases between. Germline V gives CDR1 SQVTM, CDR2 ANQGSEA. The CDR3 region is CSVDRDQTGELFF. For the CDR3, the DNA is TGCAGCGTTGATCGGGACCAAACCGGGGAGCTGTTTTTT.

The chain employs TRBV18 and TRBJ1-1, with D possibly being TRBD1 (6 bases). The germline CDR1 and CDR2 sequences are KGHSH and LQKENI. The length of the CDR3 is 13 residues. Trimming cost V 4 bases and J 2 bases, with 8 bases left between them. Here the CDR3 reads CASSRGHNTEAFF. The CDR3, as DNA: TGTGCCAGCTCACGGGGACATAACACTGAAGCTTTCTTT.

The V and J genes are TRBV18 and TRBJ2-3; TRBD1 is a possible D gene (5 bases). The CDR3 consists of 14 residues. The V gene's germline CDR1 is KGHSH and CDR2 LQKENI. Trimming took 3 bases from V and 2 from J, leaving 9 bases between them. The chain's CDR3 is CASSPARATDTQYF. The DNA for the CDR3 is TGTGCCAGCTCACCCGCCAGGGCCACAGATACGCAGTATTTT.

The chain employs TRBV20-1 and TRBJ2-1; D is unclear. From germline, CDR1 is DFQATT and CDR2 SNEGSKA (reference sequence). Trimming left V 5 bases short and J 7 bases short, with 9 bases between. This CDR3 contains 11 residues. The CDR3 protein is CSARTQNEQFF. CDR3 in DNA: TGCAGTGCTCGCACACAGAATGAGCAGTTCTTC.

This clone was seen once. This chain connects TRBV28 to TRBJ2-5; D not resolved. The DNA end is a closer match to TRBJ2-7, so the J assignment may be wrong. The germline gives CDR1 MDHEN, CDR2 SYDVKM. There are 12 residues in the CDR3. CDR3 residues: CASSFRNYEQYF. The CDR3, as DNA: TGTGCCAGCAGTTTTAGGAACTACGAGCAGTACTTC.

The V call is TRBV5-1, the J call TRBJ2-3, with no clear D. V lost 0 bases and J lost 5, with 13 bases in between. The CDR3 runs 15 residues. Germline CDR1 SGHRS, CDR2 YFSETQ. The CDR3 nucleotides are TGCGCCAGCAGCTTGGATTATGTGGGCTTAGATACGCAGTATTTT. Protein: CASSLDYVGLDTQYF. The full variable domain, completed using reference TRBV5-1 and TRBJ2-3, is KAGVTQTPRYLIKTRGQQVTLSCSPISGHRSVSWYQQTPGQGLQFLFEYFSETQRNKGNFPGRFSGRQFSNSRSEMNVSTLELGDSALYLCASSLDYVGLDTQYFGPGTRLTVL.

The rearrangement joins TRBV5-1 to TRBJ1-3; D remains unclear. Germline assignment: CDR1 SGHRS and CDR2 YFSETQ. V was pared by 0 bases and J by 7 bases, with 8 bases between. The CDR3 length is 13 residues. The CDR3 is CASSLGGFNTIYF. In DNA form, the CDR3 reads TGCGCCAGCAGCTTGGGAGGGTTCAACACCATATATTTT.